This TCR beta chain was identified in a study of CD8+CD57+ T cells in acquired aplastic anemia. Whole-study context: About 10 million reads, on average, were obtained for CD4+ cells from healthy donors.

Genomic DNA provided the template from which TCR beta VDJ and CDR3 profiles were obtained. TCRdb passed the reads through MiXCR, listing each CDR3 protein once. The sample carries about 220,000 distinct CDR3 sequences, 34% recorded once. Trimming took 3 bases from V and 4 from J; bases not matched to a gene: 2. Germline CDR1 LNHDA, CDR2 SQIVND (reference sequence). The CDR3 has 14 residues. The TCR originated in a human donor in good health, serving as a control. The chain recombines TRBV19 with TRBJ2-5; 10 positions agree with TRBD1. The sequencing input was sorted CD4+, CD8+, or CD8+CD57+ T cells (not recorded which) from PBMCs. The DNA for the CDR3 is TGTGCCAGTAGTATGGGACAGGGGAGAGAGACCCAGTACTTC. Encoded protein: CASSMGQGRETQYF.